This is a list of T cell receptor beta chains from one sample in a study of T cell changes during pregnancy in multiple sclerosis. Assay used: immunoSEQ multiplex PCR; TCRdb lists only in-frame clones, some missing. The sample consists of about 20,000 clones, roughly nine tenths of them appearing once. The source was CD8+ T cells from peripheral blood mononuclear cells, collected in the third trimester of pregnancy. The receptors stem from a female donor in good health, enrolled as a control in a pregnancy study. Each CDR3 is given with its conserved first and last residue.

>TRBV7-9
CASSGTGVDEQFF
>TRBV21-1
CASSSIYGYTF
>TRBV27
CASSFTGDGSYEQYF
>TRBV2
CAGLGDSGYEQYF
>TRBV10-3
CAISEPVTSGRSNPYEQYF
>TRBV4-3
CASSQEISPPVHEQYF
>TRBV27
CASSKQGANEQYF
>TRBV9
CASSVATGLTYEQYF
>TRBV10-2
CASREAGQGLYEQYF
>TRBV6-1
CASRAPARRPDTQYF
>TRBV9
CASSAFGDRRYEQYF
>TRBV10-3
CAIRTGEGAGANVLTF
>TRBV5-4
CASSLVGQGLETQYF
>TRBV10-3
CAISEFAFRQGQETQYF
>TRBV7-7
CASSLTSGGAAETQYF
>TRBV19
CASRAAWDRGLETQYF
>TRBV27
CASSLTGNEQFF
>TRBV7-2
CASSLVSVTGELFF
>TRBV4-1
CASSQASGTWSYEQYF
>TRBV4-1
CASSQEGRGTEAFF
>TRBV7-9
CASSLVGLAGGPLADTQYF
>TRBV7-9
CASSLSMIPDTQYF
>TRBV5-1
CASSLDGQYNQPQHF
>TRBV5-6
CASSLVGYQETQYF
>TRBV5-6
CASSLDSALHRDGYTF
>TRBV30
CAWRPEWGLAGPQETQYF
>TRBV7-8
CASSLDRTLPYNEQFF
>TRBV6-5
CASSYSWTDLYTEAFF
>TRBV15
CATSREAGGTDTQYF
>TRBV9
CASSVAPEGAEQYF
>TRBV4-3
CASSQASGRGADTQYF
>TRBV6-4
CAIPETGNTDTQYF
>TRBV30
CAWTGLAGGRAYNEQFF
>TRBV4-3
CASSQEFRGLSYNEQFF
>TRBV6-5
CASSYSAGAPQETQYF
>TRBV6-5
CAVALAGDNEQFF
>TRBV11-2
CASSFGTRPTDTQYF
>TRBV15
CATSRDRRGSETQYF
>TRBV15
CATRRLGGGTDTQYF
>TRBV5-4
CASSPSSKSEQFF
>TRBV10-1
CATRQFQDSPLHF
>TRBV6-4
CASSEGLGSYNEQFF
>TRBV4-2
CASSHTGANVLTF
>TRBV5-6
CASSLLGLLSYNEQFF
>TRBV6-6
CASKPGGYEQYF
>TRBV4-3
CASSQVNGDTQYF
>TRBV19
CASKGGLQPQHF
>TRBV5-1
CASSLRRTGGSYNEQFF